This T cell receptor (beta chain) was identified during a study of OX40 agonist ivuxolimab in advanced cancers. Turning to the study itself: Ivuxolimab is a fully human IgG2 antibody that activates OX40 (CD134). Dose-escalation patients had hepatocellular carcinoma, melanoma, renal cell or head and neck cancer. Three individuals attained partial responses, comprising one hepatocellular carcinoma case and two cutaneous melanoma cases.

V lost 4 bases and J lost 6, with 13 bases in between. This CDR3 has 14 amino acids. Germline CDR1 is PRHDT and CDR2 is FYEKMQ (reference sequence). Autoimmune disease history or systemic immunosuppression excluded patients. The table came from immunoSEQ multiplex PCR; TCRdb's copy has only in-frame clones and leaves some out. The sample carries tens of thousands of clones, 75% to 85% recorded once. The TCR was taken from an adult with an advanced solid tumor such as melanoma, head and neck, liver or kidney cancer. This chain connects TRBV13 to TRBJ2-1; a weak D match, TRBD2 (5 bases). The specimen was CD4+ or CD8+ T cells sorted from blood, collected in a trial of the OX40 agonist ivuxolimab. The CDR3 bases are TGTGCCAGCAGCTCCCGGACTCTCGTCAATGAGCAGTTCTTC. Protein product: CASSSRTLVNEQFF.